What follows describes a single T cell receptor beta chain. Which antigen it targets is not known. No much larger clone is present one base from it, and per-base qualities are unavailable. The cohort consisted of 666 healthy bone marrow donors. Cohort members were all nominally healthy when sampled, although unrecorded immune exposures were likely present. The donor was CMV seronegative and was included in the group of a few hundred seronegative cohort members. Each donor provided a peripheral blood sample, and peripheral blood mononuclear cells were used for TCR beta sequencing. The Qiagen DNeasy Blood Extraction Kit was used to extract genomic DNA from the blood cell samples. This entry belongs to a study of cytomegalovirus exposure and HLA in healthy donors (dated by TCRdb to the late 2010s). General notes on the study: An earlier analysis of several hundred of the donors reported over 250 Gb of sequence data and about 120 million unique TCR beta sequences obtained from about 170 million T cells. Every repertoire in the discovery cohort had been generated on one and the same sequencing platform. In addition to the first cohort of roughly 670 subjects, a separate validation cohort of some 120 different subjects was used. About five DR-DQ haplotypes were treated as single units for association and clustering because of strong linkage in the cohort. Alongside the repertoire data, information on donor age, sex, ethnicity and CMV serostatus was compiled. An earlier analysis of 587 of the donors used high-throughput TCR beta sequencing to judge whether each TCR beta V gene segment behaved as functional or pseudogenic. High-throughput TCR immunosequencing, statistical association of individual TCRs with disease status, and machine learning were combined to predict cytomegalovirus infection status. The number of donors typed differed by locus, with about 629-630 for A, B, C, DRB1 and DQB1, around 520 for DQA1, 600 to 610 for DPA1, and 400 to 490 for DPB1. A later genetic analysis used genome-wide SNP genotypes for about 65% of the roughly 700 donors, treating that subset as a discovery cohort. Class I and class II HLA loci were covered by the typing at four-digit resolution. In the later analysis, no new phenotypic data were used to find candidate immune exposures; instead, reliance was placed on TCR beta sequences and their occurrence across donors. A later analysis re-examined previously published TCR beta repertoires from roughly 720 donors and added high-resolution HLA genotyping to investigate patterns of TCR occurrence. Among the roughly 380 genotyped donors, around 81% belonged to the genetic ancestry cluster associated with self-reported Caucasian donors. An early release covering approximately 600 HLA-typed donors comprised approximately 290 gigabases of sequencing data and 85 million or so unique TCR sequences. The study aimed to test whether signatures of past pathogen exposure could be identified by cataloging public T cell receptors. Among under 450 genotyped donors of the cohort, an average of approximately 240,000 unique TCR beta nucleotide sequences were sequenced per donor, around a sixth of them non-productive. Using immunosequencing, the study profiled T cell repertoires from 666 subjects and related those repertoires to cytomegalovirus serostatus.

Libraries were made using the immunoSEQ multiplex PCR assay. For the multiplex PCR, a mixture combining 60 forward primers for TCR Vbeta segments and 13 reverse primers for TCR Jbeta segments was used. A multiplex PCR assay on genomic DNA amplified the CDR3 region of rearranged TCR beta genes. The amplified TCR beta libraries were sequenced on the Illumina HiSeq System as 87-base-pair reads. The original methods were these. A later analysis tallied 75 million to 95 million unique TCR beta chains across the approximately 670 repertoires, and about 12 million of those chains were shared by two or more donors. To remove PCR and sequencing errors, raw reads were error-corrected and collapsed into unique sequences using a nearest-neighbor algorithm that merged closely related sequences. V, D and J gene segments were assigned by aligning CDR3 sequences to IMGT reference sequences. For a sequence to be retained, a match of at least six nucleotides was required to both a V gene segment and a J gene segment. A rearrangement counted as productive if the CDR3 had no stop codons and remained in frame with V and J, and every other rearrangement counted as non-productive. CDR3 was defined according to IMGT convention as the region running from the second conserved V-encoded cysteine to the conserved J-encoded phenylalanine. In an earlier analysis of roughly 580 of the donors, sequences lacking an unambiguous match to a single V gene segment were excluded. In an earlier analysis of almost 600 of the donors, a V segment was called functional when productive rearrangements were above 56.7%, and segregating when the standard deviation between donors exceeded 5%. To diagnose cytomegalovirus status from the catalog of TCR beta chain sequences, a statistical classification framework was built. In a later analysis, V and J genes were assigned by comparing TCR nucleotide sequences against IMGT/GENE-DB human TR gene sequences. A later analysis assigned CDR3 sequences and most-parsimonious VDJ recombination scenarios with the TCRdist pipeline. A later analysis defined each TCR beta chain by its CDR3 amino acid sequence plus V-gene family, and excluded reads lacking a unique V-gene family. To address suspected cross-contamination and a sequencing artifact, a later analysis removed roughly 640 highly shared, low-generation-probability nucleotide sequences. For each public chain, a later analysis derived a clonal expansion index from normalized ranks of inferred template counts within each repertoire. A later analysis computed generation probabilities with a VDJ recombination model fitted to out-of-frame rearrangements, and checked the results against IGoR. In a later analysis, TCR-TCR, TCR-HLA and TCR-CMV co-occurrence was scored with hypergeometric tests, and a repertoire-size bias correction was applied to TCR pairs. In a later analysis, false discovery rates were estimated by permuting HLA or CMV assignments 20 times. In a later analysis, co-occurring TCRs were grouped using DBSCAN, with TCRdist sequence similarity added in when clustering inside HLA-allele-positive subsets. For co-occurrence clustering, repertoires with fewer than 30,000 or more than 120,000 public chains were excluded, along with several repertoires with anomalous nucleotide sharing. Here the immuneACCESS table is served through TCRdb, limited to in-frame sequences with V and J called. Missing clones are a known gap in these copies; in checked studies unresolved V genes cover under half, and the rest lacks a known reason. D and trimming were read from the DNA, whereas the V and J calls and clone size are those reported in that table. The sample contains approximately 210,000 clones, almost 80% of them found a single time. The biggest ten clones account for about 2% of the sample.

Inclusive of the bounding cysteine and phenylalanine, the CDR3 is 12 residues long. Of the read, only the CDR3 DNA is kept; its 36 bases are in frame from base 1. CDR1 and CDR2 were assigned from the germline V gene as SGHRS and YFSETQ. The V and J ends are trimmed by 0 bases and 8 bases, leaving 5 bases between them. General conclusions and limits of the study: A group of highly shared sequence variants was considered likely to be a technical artifact of the sequencing pipeline. The presence/absence analyses assumed that sequencing depth was roughly uniform across donors, and that assumption may not be true. Several of the top co-occurrence clusters appeared to be linked to parvovirus B19, influenza, CMV and Epstein-Barr virus, according to a later analysis. Assigning TCR associations to individual alleles was difficult when HLA alleles, especially DR and DQ, strongly co-occurred. Because counts were too low, 15 to 20 rarely observed V segments, including chromosome 9 orphons, were left out of the earlier analysis of roughly 600 of the donors. In a later genetic analysis, fewer N-insertions in productive TCRs were reported among donors in an Asian-associated ancestry cluster than the approximately 670-donor mean. Most TCR sequences were seen in very few donors, while some public TCRs were found in many individuals. In a later genetic analysis, a missense DCLRE1C variant was associated with V-gene and J-gene trimming of TCR beta chains, and the association was replicated in an independent cohort. In the study, some 160 TCR beta chains were listed as associated with cytomegalovirus. A further reported finding was that TCR beta sequences accurately predicted the HLA-A and HLA-B alleles for most subjects in the first cohort. Linkage disequilibrium might explain the correlated functional status among segregating V segments, but an unknown experimental factor could not be ruled out. Three of the identified cytomegalovirus-associated TCR beta chains were confirmed in vitro to be specific for cytomegalovirus antigens. In this cohort, only TCR beta chains were sequenced, and detectable features were limited by the absence of alpha or paired-chain data. Because HLA typing was missing for some donors at each locus, association tests included only the typed subset. Cytomegalovirus status was reported to be diagnosed by the classifier with high specificity and sensitivity in both the original and validation cohorts. Most CMV-associated TCR beta chains appeared to be HLA-restricted in a later analysis, and the HLA associations seemed to be driven largely by CMV exposure. Because the 87-base-pair reads could not distinguish some IMGT-functional V segments, including TRBV6-2 and TRBV6-3, those segments were excluded. The only immune exposure information available for the cohort was CMV serostatus. According to a later analysis, TCR association rates differed among HLA loci, with DRB1 alleles showing the most associated TCRs and HLA-C alleles showing the fewest. Specific HLA alleles were associated with about 17,000 TCR beta sequences at a false discovery rate of 0.05 in a later analysis. According to the authors, the approach could potentially be generalized to other disease states and immunological phenotypes. A later analysis found that HLA-associated TCR beta chains were more clonally expanded and had lower generation probabilities than equally common non-associated chains. In an earlier analysis of 587 of the donors, most TCR beta V segments appeared in productive rearrangements about 87% or about 30% of the time, broadly matching IMGT annotations.

The sample comprised PBMCs. The rearranged segments are TRBV5-1 and TRBJ1-4, and the D gene may be TRBD1, 5 bases matching. This sequence originates from a male donor in good health and CMV-seronegative. The DNA sequence follows: TGCGCCAGCAGCTTGGGGACAGAAAAACTGTTTTTT. Translation gives CASSLGTEKLFF.